The TCR beta chain under discussion was sequenced for a study of a mutant IDH1 vaccine in newly diagnosed glioma. Study overall: Among treated patients, roughly 62% were male and approximately 40% female, and mean age was approximately 40 years. Most patients had radiochemotherapy with temozolomide before enrollment; others had one alone. Study-level results: The study observed vaccine-induced immune responses in roughly 95% of patients.

Documented time point: baseline, week 1 (first vaccination visit). Treatment specified: pre-vaccination baseline after standard-of-care therapy. Germline V gene data show CDR1 as SGDLS and CDR2 as YYNGEE. This CDR3 has 15 amino acids. The V gene end was trimmed by 0 bases and the J gene end by 4 bases; junction bases not matched to a gene: 7. A note on this clone: No antigen is known for it.

Method: immunoSEQ multiplex PCR; TCRdb's copy keeps in-frame clones and lacks some. The table lists about 98,000 clones, approximately 90% of them singletons, with roughly 0.6% in the top ten. The genes are TRBV9 and TRBJ2-7, with TRBD1 identical over 7 bases. This clonotype originated in a woman aged 45-59 years with glioma. The sample in question was PBMCs, obtained from a glioma patient treated with radiotherapy, temozolomide or both. CDR3 bases: TGTGCCAGCAGCGTAGGGGTAGGGGGCGGATACGAGCAGTACTTC. This codes for CASSVGVGGGYEQYF.